Included here is one T cell receptor beta chain sequence, with context. The data stem from a study of T-cell memory formation after mild COVID-19. MiXCR, run by TCRdb on the 5' RACE reads, gives a single entry per CDR3 protein. The sample lists some 200,000 distinct CDR3 sequences, just over 9.5% occurring once. The sequence was collected from a man between 18 and 29 years old who had mild COVID-19 (a few samples of this study predate the infection). Cell type and time point are not known. Material: PBMCs or a T cell subset sorted from them (not recorded which).

The CDR3, as DNA: TGTGCCAGCGGGGGCCCGACCACAGATACGCAGTATTTT. As protein: CASGGPTTDTQYF. The chain links TRBV28 to TRBJ2-3; tentative D call: TRBD1 (6 bases). CDR3 length: 13 amino acids. CDR1 and CDR2 from the germline V gene are MDHEN and SYDVKM. V lost 8 bases and J lost 2, with 11 bases in between.